This record covers a single T cell receptor (beta chain). This specimen belongs to a study of blood T cell repertoires in COVID-19. Across the study: Acute and convalescent COVID-19 specimens originated in the United States, Italy and Spain.

This CDR3 is built from 17 residues. V was cut by 6 bases and J by 1 base, with 21 bases left in between. Germline CDR1 MDHEN, CDR2 SYDVKM. Assay: immunoSEQ multiplex PCR; the TCRdb copy retains only in-frame clones and omits some. The table shows about 170,000 clones, with approximately 84% occurring only once. Sequencing was done on a sample of peripheral blood. The clonotype originates from a woman of 80 years or more with COVID-19, enrolled during active disease. The chain combines TRBV28 with TRBJ1-2, with TRBD1 as a possible D gene (5 bases). CDR3 nucleotides: TGTGCCAGCAGCCTCGGCGGGGCACGTAGCCTTAACTATGGCTACACCTTC. It specifies CASSLGGARSLNYGYTF.